The 5 T cell receptor beta chains listed next were all sequenced from one sample in a study of OX40 agonist ivuxolimab in advanced cancers. Here immunoSEQ multiplex PCR was the method, and the copy in TCRdb shows in-frame clones only, minus some. The table includes about 67,000 clones, more than 75% detected once. This sample comprised CD4+ or CD8+ T cells sorted from blood, obtained in a trial of the OX40 agonist ivuxolimab. The origin of the receptors is an adult with an advanced solid tumor such as melanoma, head and neck, liver or kidney cancer.

The V call is TRBV4-1, the J call TRBJ1-1; 9 positions match TRBD1. The CDR3 has 20 residues. V was pared by 9 bases and J by 6 bases, with 29 bases of the junction left unmatched. Germline V gene data show CDR1 as MGHRA and CDR2 as YSYEKL. CDR3 coding DNA: TGCGCCAGTGTGGACAGGGGCCGACGACGGACCCATTTCAATAGCTCTGAAGCTTTCTTT. This gives the protein CASVDRGRRRTHFNSSEAFF.

The chain carries TRBV28 and TRBJ2-1, with D unclear. V was clipped by 11 bases and J by 5 bases, with 7 bases between them. This CDR3 spans 10 amino acids. Germline lookup yields CDR1 MDHEN and CDR2 SYDVKM. The CDR3 DNA is TGTGCCGTCCGAAACAATGAGCAGTTCTTC. As protein: CAVRNNEQFF. Variable domain in full (rest from reference TRBV28 and TRBJ2-1): DVKVTQSSRYLVKRTGEKVFLECVQDMDHENMFWYRQDPGLGLRLIYFSYDVKMKEKGDIPEGYSVSREKKERFSLILESASTNQTSMYLCAVRNNEQFFGPGTRLTVL.

V is TRBV15 and J is TRBJ2-2; D perhaps matches TRBD1 (6 bases). Germline lookup yields CDR1 LNHNV and CDR2 YYDKDF (reference sequence). The V gene lost 4 bases and the J gene lost 1 base, with 16 bases spanning the gap. The CDR3 has 17 residues. The CDR3 spells CATSTAPGDRNTGELFF. Here the CDR3 DNA reads TGTGCCACCAGCACCGCCCCAGGGGATAGGAACACCGGGGAGCTGTTTTTT.

The chain is built from TRBV11-2 and TRBJ1-6; 10 nucleotides line up with TRBD1. V lost 3 bases to trimming and J lost 5 bases; unmatched junction nucleotides: 7. The V gene's germline CDR1 is SGHAT and CDR2 FQNNGV. This CDR3 spans 17 amino acids. As DNA, the CDR3 is TGTGCCAGCAGCTTGGTGACAGGGGGCGGAAATAATTCACCCCTCCACTTT. It is translated as CASSLVTGGGNNSPLHF.

This clone came up many times. This chain uses TRBV7-9 with TRBJ2-1, with D possibly being TRBD2 (5 bases). Germline loops: CDR1 SEHNR, CDR2 FQNEAQ (reference sequence). The CDR3 loop spans 15 amino acids. V was shortened by 0 bases and J by 4 bases, with 10 bases between the two germline ends. CDR3 sequence reads: CASSLAGVGYNEQFF. DNA for the CDR3: TGTGCCAGCAGCTTAGCGGGAGTGGGGTACAATGAGCAGTTCTTC.